These 10 T cell receptor beta chains came from one sample sequenced in a study of OX40 agonist ivuxolimab in advanced cancers. Assay: immunoSEQ multiplex PCR; the TCRdb copy retains only in-frame clones and omits some. The sample yields under 95,000 clones, about 89% seen once. The input for sequencing was CD4+ or CD8+ T cells sorted from blood, taken in a trial of the OX40 agonist ivuxolimab. The receptors shown here come from an adult with an advanced solid tumor such as melanoma, head and neck, liver or kidney cancer.

J is TRBJ2-5 and V is TRBV11-2; 8 nucleotides match TRBD2. This CDR3 comprises 15 residues. Trimming removed 5 bases from V and 5 bases from J; junction bases left unmatched: 10. The V gene's germline CDR1 is SGHAT and CDR2 FQNNGV. This CDR3 is CASSPISGSRETQYF. Here the CDR3 DNA reads TGTGCCAGCAGCCCCATCAGCGGGAGCAGGGAGACCCAGTACTTC.

The chain links TRBV5-1 to TRBJ1-4; no definite D call. Trimming removed 0 bases from V and 5 bases from J, with 14 bases in between. The germline gives CDR1 SGHRS, CDR2 YFSETQ. The CDR3 is 16 residues long. The CDR3 DNA reads TGCGCCAGCAGCTTGGATGCGAGGGTGGGAAATGAAAAACTGTTTTTT. Translated, it gives CASSLDARVGNEKLFF.

The chain couples TRBV27 to TRBJ2-7, with 7 nucleotides matching TRBD2. Trimming at V came to 9 bases and at J to 1 base, leaving 12 bases not matched to a gene. The CDR3 runs to 15 residues. Germline CDR1 MNHEY, CDR2 SMNVEV (reference sequence). The CDR3 DNA follows: TGTGCCAGGAACGAAGAGGGACTACGATCCTACGAGCAGTACTTC. Translated, it gives CARNEEGLRSYEQYF.

The chain carries TRBV2 and TRBJ2-1; no clear D gene. The germline V gene encodes CDR1 SNHLY and CDR2 FYNNEI. This CDR3 has 14 residues. With 2 bases removed from V and 7 bases from J, the gap between germline ends came to 12 bases. Here the CDR3 reads CASSESNQINEQFF. As DNA, the CDR3 is TGTGCCAGCAGTGAATCAAACCAAATAAATGAGCAGTTCTTC. Filled out from reference TRBV2 and TRBJ2-1, the complete variable domain reads EPEVTQTPSHQVTQMGQEVILRCVPISNHLYFYWYRQILGQKVEFLVSFYNNEISEKSEIFDDQFSVERPDGSNFTLKIRSTKLEDSAMYFCASSESNQINEQFFGPGTRLTVL.

The chain has TRBV6-5 and TRBJ1-1; D possibly corresponds to TRBD1 (5 bases). Trimming shortened V by 5 bases and J by 0 bases, and 13 bases separated the two germline ends. This CDR3 is 15 amino acids long. CDR1 is MNHEY and CDR2 is SVGAGI in the germline V gene. CDR3 nucleotides: TGTGCCAGCAGTCCCAGGGAGGCGATGAACACTGAAGCTTTCTTT. Amino acid sequence: CASSPREAMNTEAFF.

This chain uses TRBV5-6 with TRBJ1-6; TRBD1 aligns across 7 bases. The CDR3 has 16 residues. CDR1 and CDR2 from the germline V gene are SGHDT and YYEEEE. Trimming at V came to 4 bases and at J to 3 bases, leaving 7 bases not matched to a gene. The CDR3 sequence is CASSPTQGDYNSPLHF. CDR3 DNA: TGTGCCAGCAGCCCTACTCAGGGGGACTATAATTCACCCCTCCACTTT.

This clone was detected only once. The chain recombines TRBV6-5 with TRBJ2-7, with 9 bases identical to TRBD1. Unmatched junction bases numbered 12, after V lost 8 bases and J lost 4 bases. Germline V gene data show CDR1 as MNHEY and CDR2 as SVGAGI. The CDR3 consists of 15 residues. The CDR3 reads CASSGQGTGQYEQYF. CDR3 DNA sequence: TGTGCCAGCTCAGGCCAGGGGACAGGGCAGTACGAGCAGTACTTC.

This chain connects TRBV28 to TRBJ2-3; 9 bases are a match to TRBD2. The CDR3 contains 16 residues. The ends lost 3 bases at V and 5 bases at J; junction bases unmatched: 9. Germline V gene data show CDR1 as MDHEN and CDR2 as SYDVKM. CDR3 amino acids: CASSFISGRGKDTQYF. The CDR3 coding sequence is TGTGCCAGCAGTTTTATTAGCGGGAGAGGGAAAGATACGCAGTATTTT. The whole variable domain, remainder taken from reference TRBV28 and TRBJ2-3, is DVKVTQSSRYLVKRTGEKVFLECVQDMDHENMFWYRQDPGLGLRLIYFSYDVKMKEKGDIPEGYSVSREKKERFSLILESASTNQTSMYLCASSFISGRGKDTQYFGPGTRLTVL.

The DNA of the CDR3 is TGTGCCAGCAGCTTCCGACCGGGACAGGGACTCTCGAACACTGAAGCTTTCTTT. Translated, it gives CASSFRPGQGLSNTEAFF. This rearrangement joins TRBV5-4 to TRBJ1-1; TRBD1 aligns across 9 bases. Germline lookup yields CDR1 SGHNT and CDR2 YYREEE (reference sequence). V trimming: 2 bases; J trimming: 1 base; junction bases outside the gene matches: 12. The CDR3 runs to 18 residues. The whole variable domain, filled in from reference TRBV5-4 and TRBJ1-1, reads ETGVTQSPTHLIKTRGQQVTLRCSSQSGHNTVSWYQQALGQGPQFIFQYYREEENGRGNFPPRFSGLQFPNYSSELNVNALELDDSALYLCASSFRPGQGLSNTEAFFGQGTRLTVV.

The chain links TRBV28 to TRBJ2-7; weak D call: TRBD2 (6 bases). Trimming removed 4 bases from V and 4 bases from J, with 14 bases in between. Germline V gene sequence: CDR1 MDHEN, CDR2 SYDVKM. The CDR3 contains 14 residues. CDR3 protein: CASSSPGSSYEQYF. The CDR3 DNA reads as TGTGCCAGCAGTTCCCCCGGGAGTTCGTACGAGCAGTACTTC. The full variable domain, completed using reference TRBV28 and TRBJ2-7, is DVKVTQSSRYLVKRTGEKVFLECVQDMDHENMFWYRQDPGLGLRLIYFSYDVKMKEKGDIPEGYSVSREKKERFSLILESASTNQTSMYLCASSSPGSSYEQYFGPGTRLTVT.